The rows below give T cell receptor beta chains drawn from one sample of a study of type 1 and type 2 diabetes patients. One entry per CDR3 protein results from TCRdb running MiXCR on the multiplex PCR reads. The table lists under 300,000 distinct CDR3 sequences, 40% to 50% of them singletons, with roughly 13% in the top ten. Input material: peripheral blood mononuclear cells (PBMCs). The receptors originated from a man between 18 and 35 years old with type 2 diabetes. Each CDR3 is given with its conserved first and last residue.

v_call	j_call	cdr3_aa
TRBV20-1	TRBJ2-2	CSASSWANTGELFF
TRBV6-1	TRBJ2-7	CASSANPASSYEQYF
TRBV12-3/TRBV12-4	TRBJ2-6	CASSPGTGRSGANVLTF
TRBV27	TRBJ1-2	CASAATVIGNYGYTF
TRBV7-2	TRBJ1-1	CASSQSGGAAEAFF
TRBV6-6	TRBJ2-7	CASSNRDRDSYEQYF
TRBV30	TRBJ1-5	CAWSGTLNQPQHF
TRBV4-3	TRBJ2-7	CASSQGRGAYEQYF
TRBV19	TRBJ2-3	CASSMDAAGVNTDTQYF
TRBV5-1	TRBJ2-2	CASSRRQVTYTGELFF
TRBV5-1	TRBJ2-1	CASSSRDRDYNEQFF
TRBV7-3	TRBJ1-1	CASSLNTVNTEAFF
TRBV19	TRBJ1-4	CASSVGGALEEKLFF
TRBV9	TRBJ2-4	CASSVERVGNIQYF
TRBV29-1	TRBJ1-2	CSVGPQGDYGYTF
TRBV28	TRBJ2-7	CASSLIFEREGAFIIEQYF
TRBV12-3/TRBV12-4	TRBJ1-3	CASSSGRSGNTIYF
TRBV5-1	TRBJ2-7	CASSFGAGHYEQYF
TRBV7-2	TRBJ2-2	CASSLAGGTGELFF
TRBV19	TRBJ2-7	CASTNSYEQYF
TRBV19	TRBJ2-3	CASCLAGGGTTDTQYF